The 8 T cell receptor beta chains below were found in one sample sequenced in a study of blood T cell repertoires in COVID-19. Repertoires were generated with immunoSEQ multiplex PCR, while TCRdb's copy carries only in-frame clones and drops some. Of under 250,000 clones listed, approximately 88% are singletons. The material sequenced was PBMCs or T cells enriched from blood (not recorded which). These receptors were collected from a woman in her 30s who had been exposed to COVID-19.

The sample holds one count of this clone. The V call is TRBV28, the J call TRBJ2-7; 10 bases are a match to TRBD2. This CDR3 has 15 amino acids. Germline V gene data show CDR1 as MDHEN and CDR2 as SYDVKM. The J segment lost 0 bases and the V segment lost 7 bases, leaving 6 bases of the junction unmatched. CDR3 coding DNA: TGTGCCAGCACCGGCGGACTAGCGGACTCCTACGAGCAGTACTTC. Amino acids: CASTGGLADSYEQYF.

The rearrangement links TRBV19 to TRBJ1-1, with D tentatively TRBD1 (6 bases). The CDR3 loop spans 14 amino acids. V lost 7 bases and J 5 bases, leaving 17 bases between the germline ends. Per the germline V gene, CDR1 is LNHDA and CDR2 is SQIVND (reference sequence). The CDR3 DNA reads TGTGCCAGTACTATGCGGGGGGCTCGGACTGAAGCTTTCTTT. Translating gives CASTMRGARTEAFF.

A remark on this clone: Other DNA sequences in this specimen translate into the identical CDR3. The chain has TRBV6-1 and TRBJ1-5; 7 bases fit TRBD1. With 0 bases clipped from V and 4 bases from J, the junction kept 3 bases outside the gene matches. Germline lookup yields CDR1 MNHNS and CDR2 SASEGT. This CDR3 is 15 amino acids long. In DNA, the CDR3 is TGTGCCAGCAGTGAAGCAGCAGGGGGAAATCAGCCCCAGCATTTT. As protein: CASSEAAGGNQPQHF.

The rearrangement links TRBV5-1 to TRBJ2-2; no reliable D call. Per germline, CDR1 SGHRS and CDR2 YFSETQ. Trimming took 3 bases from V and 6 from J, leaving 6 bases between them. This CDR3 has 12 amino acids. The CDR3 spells CASSSYPGELFF. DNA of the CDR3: TGCGCCAGCAGCTCCTATCCCGGGGAGCTGTTTTTT.

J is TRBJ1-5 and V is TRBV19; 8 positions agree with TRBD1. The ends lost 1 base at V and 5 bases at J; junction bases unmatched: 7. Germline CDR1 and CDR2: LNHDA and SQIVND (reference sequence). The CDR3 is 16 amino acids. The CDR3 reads CASSIGTGPADQPQHF. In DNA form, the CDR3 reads TGTGCCAGTAGTATAGGGACAGGGCCAGCCGATCAGCCCCAGCATTTT.

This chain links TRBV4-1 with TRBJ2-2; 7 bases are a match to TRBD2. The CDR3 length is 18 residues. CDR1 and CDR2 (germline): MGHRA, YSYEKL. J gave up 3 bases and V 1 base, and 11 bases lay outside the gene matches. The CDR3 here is CASSQVWSGKGDTGELFF. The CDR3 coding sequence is TGCGCCAGCAGCCAAGTATGGAGCGGGAAAGGGGACACCGGGGAGCTGTTTTTT.

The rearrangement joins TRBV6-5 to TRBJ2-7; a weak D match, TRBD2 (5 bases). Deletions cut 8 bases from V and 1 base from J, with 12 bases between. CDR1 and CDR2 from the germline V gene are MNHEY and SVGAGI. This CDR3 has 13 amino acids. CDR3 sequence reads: CASRISESYEQYF. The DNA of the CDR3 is TGTGCCAGCCGAATTAGCGAATCCTACGAGCAGTACTTC.

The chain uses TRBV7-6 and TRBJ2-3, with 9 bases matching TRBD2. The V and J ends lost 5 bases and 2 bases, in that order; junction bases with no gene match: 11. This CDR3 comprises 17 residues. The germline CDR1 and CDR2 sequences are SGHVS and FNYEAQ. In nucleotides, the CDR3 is TGTGCCAGCAGCCTGACTAGCGGCGCGACCAACACAGATACGCAGTATTTT. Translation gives CASSLTSGATNTDTQYF.